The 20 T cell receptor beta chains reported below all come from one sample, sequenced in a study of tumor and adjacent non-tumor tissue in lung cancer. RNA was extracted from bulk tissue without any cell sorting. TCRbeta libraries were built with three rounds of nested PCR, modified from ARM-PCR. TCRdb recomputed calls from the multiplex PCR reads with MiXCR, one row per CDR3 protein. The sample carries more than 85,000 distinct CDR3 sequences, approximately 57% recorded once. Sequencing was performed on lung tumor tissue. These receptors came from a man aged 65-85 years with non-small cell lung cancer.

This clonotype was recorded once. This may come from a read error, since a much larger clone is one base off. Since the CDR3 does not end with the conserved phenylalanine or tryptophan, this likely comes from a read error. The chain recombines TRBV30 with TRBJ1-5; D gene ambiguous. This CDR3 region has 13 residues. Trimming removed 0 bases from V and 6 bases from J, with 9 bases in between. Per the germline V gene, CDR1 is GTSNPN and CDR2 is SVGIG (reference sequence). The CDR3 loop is CAWSVLGRQPQHL. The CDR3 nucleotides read TGTGCCTGGAGTGTATTGGGTCGTCAGCCCCAGCATCTT.

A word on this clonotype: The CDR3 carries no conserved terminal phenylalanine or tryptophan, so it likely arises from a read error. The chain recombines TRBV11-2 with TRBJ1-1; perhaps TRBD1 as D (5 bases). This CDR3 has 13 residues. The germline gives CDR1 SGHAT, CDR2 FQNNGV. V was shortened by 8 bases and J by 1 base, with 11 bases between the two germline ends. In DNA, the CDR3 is TGTGCCAGCGGAAGAACAGGGAACACTGAAGCTTTCTCT. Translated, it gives CASGRTGNTEAFS.

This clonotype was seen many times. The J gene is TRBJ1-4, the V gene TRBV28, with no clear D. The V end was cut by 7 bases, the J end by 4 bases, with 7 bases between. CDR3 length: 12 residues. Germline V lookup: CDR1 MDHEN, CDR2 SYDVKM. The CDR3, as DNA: TGTGCCAGCACCCAAAGTAATGAAAAACTGTTTTTT. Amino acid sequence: CASTQSNEKLFF.

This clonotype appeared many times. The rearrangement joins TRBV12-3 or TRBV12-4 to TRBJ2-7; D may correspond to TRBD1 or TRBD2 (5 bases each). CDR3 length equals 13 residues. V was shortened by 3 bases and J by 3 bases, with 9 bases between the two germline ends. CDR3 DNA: TGTGCCAGCAGTTTCCGGGACGGCTACGAGCAGTACTTC. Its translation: CASSFRDGYEQYF.

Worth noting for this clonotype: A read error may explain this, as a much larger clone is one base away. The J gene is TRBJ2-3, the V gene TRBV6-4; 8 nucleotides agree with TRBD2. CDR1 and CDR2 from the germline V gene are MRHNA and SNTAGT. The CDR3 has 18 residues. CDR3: CANSDSFPAGGHTDTQYF. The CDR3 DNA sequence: TGTGCCAACAGTGACTCGTTCCCCGCGGGGGGTCACACAGATACGCAGTATTTT.

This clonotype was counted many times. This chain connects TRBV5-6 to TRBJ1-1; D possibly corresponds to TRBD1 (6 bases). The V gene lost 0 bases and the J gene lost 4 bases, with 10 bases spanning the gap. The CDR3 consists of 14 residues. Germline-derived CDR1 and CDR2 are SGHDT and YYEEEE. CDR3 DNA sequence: TGTGCCAGCAGCTTGGACAGGGTAAGCACTGAAGCTTTCTTT. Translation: CASSLDRVSTEAFF.

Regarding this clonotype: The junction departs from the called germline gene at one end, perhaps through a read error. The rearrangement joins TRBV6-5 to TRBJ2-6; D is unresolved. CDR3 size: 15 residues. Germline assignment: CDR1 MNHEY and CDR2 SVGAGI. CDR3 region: CVTDRLSSWANVLTF. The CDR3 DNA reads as TGTGTCACCGATAGATTAAGCTCTTGGGCCAACGTCCTGACTTTC.

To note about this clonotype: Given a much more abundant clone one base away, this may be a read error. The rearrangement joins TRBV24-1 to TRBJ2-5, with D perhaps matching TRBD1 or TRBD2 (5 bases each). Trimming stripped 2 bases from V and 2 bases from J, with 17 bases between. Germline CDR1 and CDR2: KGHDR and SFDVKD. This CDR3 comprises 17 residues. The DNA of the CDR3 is TGTGCCACCAGTGATTCGAGCTCCGGGACGGAACAAGAGACCCAGTACTTC. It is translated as CATSDSSSGTEQETQYF.

CDR3 in DNA: TGCGCCAGCAGCCTGGGAGGGGGGGGCCGTGAGACCCAGTACTTC. Translation gives CASSLGGGGRETQYF. V is TRBV5-1 and J is TRBJ2-5; maybe TRBD2 (7 bases). The CDR3 contains 15 residues. Germline CDR1 and CDR2: SGHRS and YFSETQ. Trimming stripped 4 bases from V and 5 bases from J, with 18 bases between. Using reference TRBV5-1 and TRBJ2-5 for the parts outside the CDR3, the full variable domain is KAGVTQTPRYLIKTRGQQVTLSCSPISGHRSVSWYQQTPGQGLQFLFEYFSETQRNKGNFPGRFSGRQFSNSRSEMNVSTLELGDSALYLCASSLGGGGRETQYFGPGTRLLVL.

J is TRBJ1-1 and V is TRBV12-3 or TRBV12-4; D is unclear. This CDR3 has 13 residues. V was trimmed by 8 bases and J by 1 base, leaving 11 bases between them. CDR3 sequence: CASCADGNTEAFF. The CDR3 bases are TGTGCCAGCTGTGCCGACGGGAACACTGAAGCTTTCTTT.

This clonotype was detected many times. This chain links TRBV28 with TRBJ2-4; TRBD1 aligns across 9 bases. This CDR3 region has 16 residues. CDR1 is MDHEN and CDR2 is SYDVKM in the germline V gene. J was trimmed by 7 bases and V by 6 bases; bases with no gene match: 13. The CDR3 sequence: CASRSGSGQGINIQYF. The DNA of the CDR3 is TGTGCCAGCAGATCAGGATCCGGACAGGGGATCAACATTCAGTACTTC.

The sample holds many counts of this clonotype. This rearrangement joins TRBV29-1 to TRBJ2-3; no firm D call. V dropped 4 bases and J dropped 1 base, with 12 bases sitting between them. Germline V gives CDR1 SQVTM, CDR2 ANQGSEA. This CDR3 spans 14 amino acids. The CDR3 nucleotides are TGCAGCGTTGGAATGGTGGGTCGCACAGATACGCAGTATTTT. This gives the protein CSVGMVGRTDTQYF.

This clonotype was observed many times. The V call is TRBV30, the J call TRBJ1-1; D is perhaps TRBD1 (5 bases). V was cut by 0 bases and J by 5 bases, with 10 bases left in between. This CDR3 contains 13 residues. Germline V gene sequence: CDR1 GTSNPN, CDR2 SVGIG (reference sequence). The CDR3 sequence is CAWSVWGITEAFF. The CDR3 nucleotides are TGTGCCTGGAGTGTTTGGGGGATTACTGAAGCTTTCTTT.

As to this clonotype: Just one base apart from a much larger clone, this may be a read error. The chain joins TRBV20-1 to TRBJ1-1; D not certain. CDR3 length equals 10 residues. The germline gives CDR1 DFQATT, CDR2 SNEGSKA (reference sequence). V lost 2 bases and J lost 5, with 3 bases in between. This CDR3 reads CSARKTEAFF. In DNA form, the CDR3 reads TGCAGTGCTAGAAAGACTGAAGCTTTCTTT.

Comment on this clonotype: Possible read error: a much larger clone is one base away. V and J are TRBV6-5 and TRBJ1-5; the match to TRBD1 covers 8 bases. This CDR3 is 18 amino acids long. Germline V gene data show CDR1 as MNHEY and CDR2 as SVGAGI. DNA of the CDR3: TGTGCCAGCAGTCGATCTTCCGGGACAGGAAAAGGCAATCGGCCCCAGCATTTT. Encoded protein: CASSRSSGTGKGNRPQHF.

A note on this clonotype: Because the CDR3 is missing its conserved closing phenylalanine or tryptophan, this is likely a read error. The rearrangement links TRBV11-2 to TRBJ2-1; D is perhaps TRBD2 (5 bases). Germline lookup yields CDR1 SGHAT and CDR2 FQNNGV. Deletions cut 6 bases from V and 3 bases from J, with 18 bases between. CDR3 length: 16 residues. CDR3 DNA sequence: TGTGCCAGCAGGCCAACTAGTGGTGGAAACTACAATGAGCAGTTCTCC. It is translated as CASRPTSGGNYNEQFS.

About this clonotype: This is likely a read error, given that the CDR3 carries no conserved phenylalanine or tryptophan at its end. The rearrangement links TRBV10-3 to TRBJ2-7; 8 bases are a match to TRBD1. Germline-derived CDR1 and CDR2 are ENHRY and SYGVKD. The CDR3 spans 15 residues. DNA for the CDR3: TGTGCCATCAGCTCGACCTTGGGGGACAGGTACGGGCAGTACTTA. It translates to CAISSTLGDRYGQYL.

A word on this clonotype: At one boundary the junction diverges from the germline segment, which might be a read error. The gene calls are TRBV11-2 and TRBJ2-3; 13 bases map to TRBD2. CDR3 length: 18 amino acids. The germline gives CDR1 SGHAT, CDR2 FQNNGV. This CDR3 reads CASSLERTSGRGTDTQYF. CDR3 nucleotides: TGTGCCAGCAGCTTAGAACGGACTAGCGGGAGAGGCACAGATACACAGTATTTT.

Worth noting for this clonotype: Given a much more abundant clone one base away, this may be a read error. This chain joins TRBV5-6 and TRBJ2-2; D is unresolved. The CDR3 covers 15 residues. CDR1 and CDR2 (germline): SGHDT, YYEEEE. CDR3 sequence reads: CVSSYYTQNTGELFF. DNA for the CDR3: TGTGTCAGCAGCTACTATACTCAGAACACCGGGGAGCTGTTTTTT.

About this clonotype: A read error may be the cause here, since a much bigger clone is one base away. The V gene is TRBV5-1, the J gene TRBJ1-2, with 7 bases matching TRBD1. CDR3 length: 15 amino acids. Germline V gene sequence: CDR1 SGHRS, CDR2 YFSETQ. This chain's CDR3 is CASSFDRAVSYGYAF. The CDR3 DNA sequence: TGCGCCAGCAGTTTCGACAGGGCTGTGAGCTATGGCTACGCCTTC.